The 29 T cell receptor beta chains listed next were all sequenced from one sample in a study of T-cell reconstitution after alpha-beta-depleted transplantation in children. It was with unique molecular identifiers that the TCRbeta library was prepared. TCRdb re-called the PCR reads with MiXCR, one entry per CDR3 protein. Of approximately 8,700 distinct CDR3 sequences listed, 14% are singletons. This specimen consisted of PBMCs, mostly from graft donor cells, obtained 60 days after TCRalphabeta/CD19-depleted stem cell transplant. These receptor sequences come from a male patient younger than 18 who had a stem cell transplant for acute lymphoblastic leukemia, so the T cells may come from the graft donor.

This clonotype was observed many times. V usage is TRBV5-5 and J usage is TRBJ2-7; 9 bases fit TRBD2. Trimming took 1 base from V and 3 from J; bases not matched to a gene: 2. Germline V lookup: CDR1 SGHKS, CDR2 YYEKEE (reference sequence). There are 14 residues in the CDR3. The CDR3 DNA sequence: TGTGCCAGCAGCTTGCGACTAGCGGACTACGAGCAGTACTTC. Protein sequence: CASSLRLADYEQYF.

This clonotype was observed at least ten times. The rearrangement links TRBV9 to TRBJ1-2; D is unresolved. Per the germline V gene, CDR1 is SGDLS and CDR2 is YYNGEE. The CDR3 has 15 residues. The V end lost 4 bases, the J end lost 3 bases, and 16 bases lay between the germline ends. Here the CDR3 DNA reads TGTGCCAGCAGCTCATTGGGCGGCAGGCACTATGGCTACACCTTC. It translates to CASSSLGGRHYGYTF.

This clonotype has a count of ten or more. J is TRBJ1-5 and V is TRBV20-1; unclear D gene. V gave up 0 bases and J gave up 7 bases, with 10 bases separating them. Germline V lookup: CDR1 DFQATT, CDR2 SNEGSKA (reference sequence). This CDR3 comprises 13 residues. In DNA form, the CDR3 reads TGCAGTGCTAGAGATGACCAGGACCAGCCCCAGCATTTT. Its protein product is CSARDDQDQPQHF.

This chain links TRBV7-6 with TRBJ2-3, with TRBD2 matching over 11 bases. V lost 4 bases to trimming and J lost 2 bases; unmatched junction nucleotides: 5. The germline gives CDR1 SGHVS, CDR2 FNYEAQ. This CDR3 has 16 residues. CDR3 loop: CASSSILAGDTDTQYF. The CDR3, as DNA: TGTGCCAGCAGCTCCATACTAGCGGGAGACACAGATACGCAGTATTTT.

This clonotype was detected many times. The CDR3: CASRNLPGPWSTEAFF. The CDR3 DNA follows: TGCGCCAGCAGGAATTTACCGGGCCCCTGGAGCACTGAAGCTTTCTTT. The chain recombines TRBV10-2 with TRBJ1-1; D unresolved. Germline V CDR1 and CDR2: WSHSY, SAAADI. The CDR3 extends over 16 amino acids. The V end lost 6 bases, the J end lost 4 bases, and 21 bases lay between the germline ends.

The chain combines TRBV20-1 with TRBJ2-6, with TRBD1 identical over 8 bases. J was trimmed by 0 bases and V by 4 bases; bases with no gene match: 8. The CDR3 contains 17 residues. Germline values: CDR1 DFQATT, CDR2 SNEGSKA (reference sequence). CDR3 nucleotide sequence: TGCAGTGCTACAGGTACAGGGGGTTTCTCTGGGGCCAACGTCCTGACTTTC. This translates into CSATGTGGFSGANVLTF.

Ten or more counts support this clonotype. The genes are TRBV14 and TRBJ2-7; 8 bases map to TRBD1. The germline V gene encodes CDR1 SGHDN and CDR2 FVKESK. Germline trimming cut 1 base from V and 1 base from J; bases unmatched to any gene: 12. There are 18 residues in the CDR3. In DNA, the CDR3 is TGTGCCAGCAGCCAAGTCGGCAGGGGGCGCCGACGATCCTACGAGCAGTACTTC. The encoded protein is CASSQVGRGRRRSYEQYF.

This clonotype was seen ten or more times. This chain joins TRBV27 and TRBJ2-7; the match to TRBD2 covers 11 bases. The CDR3 is made up of 15 amino acids. V lost 4 bases to trimming and J lost 6 bases; unmatched junction nucleotides: 8. Germline V gives CDR1 MNHEY, CDR2 SMNVEV (reference sequence). The CDR3 reads CASSSLSGRGSEQYF. The CDR3 DNA is TGTGCCAGCAGTTCCCTTAGCGGGAGGGGGTCCGAGCAGTACTTC.

The V gene is TRBV13, the J gene TRBJ2-7; unclear D gene. The CDR3 length is 14 residues. V lost 9 bases, J lost 6 bases, and 21 bases lay in between. Germline V gives CDR1 PRHDT, CDR2 FYEKMQ (reference sequence). The DNA of the CDR3 is TGTGCCAGGAGCCCCGGGCCTCTGGTTATCGAGCAGTACTTC. Encoded protein: CARSPGPLVIEQYF.

This clonotype has only a few counts. The chain recombines TRBV6-1 with TRBJ1-5, with D maybe TRBD1 (6 bases). V lost 5 bases, J lost 5 bases, and 22 bases lay in between. This CDR3 comprises 17 residues. CDR1 MNHNS and CDR2 SASEGT come from the germline V gene. As DNA, the CDR3 is TGTGCCAGCAGTCTAAGGTGGGAACAGGGCGGCCATCAGCCCCAGCATTTT. This sequence encodes CASSLRWEQGGHQPQHF.

The rearrangement links TRBV7-9 to TRBJ2-7; either TRBD1 or TRBD2 may fit D (6 bases each). Germline assignment: CDR1 SEHNR and CDR2 FQNEAQ (reference sequence). The CDR3 extends over 11 amino acids. The V and J ends lost 5 bases and 8 bases respectively, with 10 bases between them. For the CDR3, the DNA is TGTGCCAGCAGCGCCGGGGGCAAGCAGTACTTC. Translation: CASSAGGKQYF.

This clonotype was picked up many times. V gene TRBV4-1 combines with J gene TRBJ1-5, with no clear D. The CDR3 extends over 15 amino acids. Trimming shortened V by 2 bases and J by 4 bases, and 12 bases separated the two germline ends. The V gene's germline CDR1 is MGHRA and CDR2 YSYEKL. CDR3 nucleotide sequence: TGCGCCAGCAGCCAACAGACCGGGGTTAATCAGCCCCAGCATTTT. Protein: CASSQQTGVNQPQHF.

This clonotype was observed many times. J is TRBJ1-2 and V is TRBV7-2, with D possibly matching TRBD1 (6 bases). The CDR3 is 14 amino acids. Germline-derived CDR1 and CDR2 are SGHTA and FQGNSA. V dropped 1 base and J dropped 5 bases, with 11 bases sitting between them. The CDR3 coding sequence is TGTGCCAGCAGCTTAGTGTACAGGGCGTATGGCTACACCTTC. This codes for CASSLVYRAYGYTF.

This clonotype came up many times. The chain joins TRBV18 to TRBJ2-1; 11 bases are a match to TRBD2. Germline V gives CDR1 KGHSH, CDR2 LQKENI. V was clipped by 2 bases and J by 3 bases; unmatched bases: 6. The CDR3 runs to 17 residues. The CDR3 coding sequence is TGTGCCAGCTCACCAAGTTCTAGCGGGGGGCACTACAATGAGCAGTTCTTC. Residues: CASSPSSSGGHYNEQFF.

This clonotype was seen a few times. This chain connects TRBV19 to TRBJ2-5; D possibly matches TRBD1 or TRBD2 (5 bases each). Germline CDR1 is LNHDA and CDR2 is SQIVND (reference sequence). CDR3 length: 14 amino acids. Trimming cost V 7 bases and J 8 bases, with 20 bases left between them. CDR3 nucleotides: TGTGCCAGTATAGCCCCCCGGGGCAAGAAAACCCAGTACTTC. It is translated as CASIAPRGKKTQYF.

This clonotype was counted at least ten times. V and J are TRBV30 and TRBJ1-4; 9 bases are shared with TRBD1. Germline values: CDR1 GTSNPN, CDR2 SVGIG (reference sequence). This CDR3 has 11 amino acids. The junction had 2 bases not matched to a gene; V was cut back by 2 bases and J by 13 bases. The CDR3 bases are TGTGCCTGGAGTCGGGGACAGGGACTGTTTTTT. Protein product: CAWSRGQGLFF.

This clonotype has ten or more counts. The gene calls are TRBV6-2 or TRBV6-3 and TRBJ2-7; no reliable D call. Germline V gene data show CDR1 as MNHEY and CDR2 as SVGEGT. Deletions cut 6 bases from V and 0 bases from J, with 6 bases between. The CDR3 runs to 12 residues. CDR3 sequence reads: CASSQSSYEQYF. The CDR3 DNA reads as TGTGCCAGCAGCCAGAGCTCCTACGAGCAGTACTTC.

This clonotype has only one observation. The gene calls are TRBV3-1 and TRBJ2-7; 7 bases line up with TRBD2. CDR1 is LGHDT and CDR2 is YNNKEL in the germline V gene (reference sequence). With V trimmed by 11 bases and J by 5 bases, 27 bases remained unmatched. CDR3 length: 18 residues. The CDR3 protein is CAFCSPSWAGDAIDEQYF. The CDR3 DNA reads as TGTGCCTTCTGTTCCCCCAGCTGGGCGGGAGACGCTATTGACGAGCAGTACTTC.

This clonotype was recorded once. The rearrangement uses TRBV20-1 and TRBJ2-1, with TRBD1 identical over 9 bases. The length of the CDR3 is 15 residues. The V segment lost 3 bases and the J segment 9 bases; nucleotides outside the gene matches: 12. Per the germline V gene, CDR1 is DFQATT and CDR2 is SNEGSKA (reference sequence). CDR3 in amino acids: CSARRRGQGFGEQFF. CDR3 in DNA: TGCAGTGCTAGGCGCCGGGGACAGGGTTTCGGTGAGCAGTTCTTC.

This clonotype was detected many times. The chain carries TRBV19 and TRBJ2-3, with TRBD2 matching over 12 bases. The CDR3 has 17 residues. J was trimmed by 3 bases and V by 5 bases; bases with no gene match: 9. CDR1 LNHDA and CDR2 SQIVND come from the germline V gene (reference sequence). CDR3 amino acids: CASSPLAGGPLTDTQYF. For the CDR3, the DNA is TGTGCCAGTAGTCCCCTAGCGGGAGGGCCCCTAACAGATACGCAGTATTTT. Together with reference TRBV19 and TRBJ2-3, the CDR3 gives the full variable domain: DGGITQSPKYLFRKEGQNVTLSCEQNLNHDAMYWYRQDPGQGLRLIYYSQIVNDFQKGDIAEGYSVSREKKESFPLTVTSAQKNPTAFYLCASSPLAGGPLTDTQYFGPGTRLTVL.

This clonotype was observed once. This chain connects TRBV21-1 to TRBJ2-7. TRBV21-1 is a pseudogene. The CDR3 has 14 amino acids. The chain's CDR3 is CANHKVGTSYEQYF. In DNA form, the CDR3 reads TGTGCCAACCACAAAGTTGGCACCTCCTACGAGCAGTACTTC.

This clonotype was detected many times. The gene calls are TRBV5-1 and TRBJ2-7; the match to TRBD2 covers 11 bases. The CDR3 length is 14 residues. The V gene end was trimmed by 2 bases and the J gene end by 5 bases; junction bases not matched to a gene: 3. Germline V gene data show CDR1 as SGHRS and CDR2 as YFSETQ. DNA of the CDR3: TGCGCCAGCAGCTTTAGCGGGGGGGTCAACGAGCAGTACTTC. Translating it yields CASSFSGGVNEQYF.

This clonotype appeared many times. This chain connects TRBV20-1 to TRBJ1-6; D is undetermined. The CDR3 has 12 amino acids. Germline V gene sequence: CDR1 DFQATT, CDR2 SNEGSKA (reference sequence). Trimming removed 6 bases at V and 0 bases at J, with 3 bases between. The CDR3 coding sequence is TGCAGTGCGAGCTCCTATAATTCACCCCTCCACTTT. Its translation is CSASSYNSPLHF.

This clonotype was seen many times. This chain's CDR3 is CASSEFDGQGEKDTGELFF. CDR3 DNA: TGTGCCAGCAGTGAGTTCGACGGACAGGGGGAAAAAGACACCGGGGAGCTGTTTTTT. The V gene is TRBV2, the J gene TRBJ2-2; TRBD1 aligns across 10 bases. Germline trimming cut 3 bases from V and 3 bases from J; bases unmatched to any gene: 13. CDR3 length: 19 amino acids. The germline gives CDR1 SNHLY, CDR2 FYNNEI.

This clonotype was observed at least ten times. This rearrangement joins TRBV5-1 to TRBJ2-3; 8 bases agree with TRBD2. The CDR3 covers 15 residues. With V trimmed by 4 bases and J by 4 bases, 8 bases remained unmatched. Germline values: CDR1 SGHRS, CDR2 YFSETQ. The chain's CDR3 is CASSTPGLVSDTQYF. The DNA of the CDR3 is TGCGCCAGCAGCACTCCGGGACTAGTTTCAGATACGCAGTATTTT.

By share, this clonotype counts as medium-sized (0.01 to 0.1%). The V gene is TRBV11-2, the J gene TRBJ2-3, with no clear D. V dropped 3 bases and J dropped 5 bases, with 9 bases sitting between them. The CDR3 loop spans 13 amino acids. CDR1 SGHAT and CDR2 FQNNGV come from the germline V gene. The CDR3 bases are TGTGCCAGCAGCTTGGTACAAGGAGATACGCAGTATTTT. Its translation: CASSLVQGDTQYF.

In this sample, this clonotype turned up a few times. The chain has TRBV18 and TRBJ2-7; 7 positions agree with TRBD1. The V gene's germline CDR1 is KGHSH and CDR2 LQKENI. The CDR3 has 15 residues. J gave up 2 bases and V 4 bases, and 8 bases lay outside the gene matches. CDR3 sequence reads: CASSRQWDSTYEQYF. The CDR3 bases are TGTGCCAGCTCACGCCAGTGGGACAGCACCTACGAGCAGTACTTC.

V is TRBV5-1 and J is TRBJ1-5, with D possibly matching TRBD1 (6 bases). Germline values: CDR1 SGHRS, CDR2 YFSETQ. Trimming pared 4 bases from V and 2 bases from J, leaving 13 bases between. This CDR3 has 15 residues. The chain's CDR3 is CASSDGTRGNQPQHF. The CDR3 DNA is TGCGCCAGCAGCGATGGGACAAGGGGCAATCAGCCCCAGCATTTT.

This clonotype was counted at least ten times. V is TRBV6-6 and J is TRBJ1-5; tentative D call: TRBD1 (5 bases). V gave up 8 bases and J gave up 6 bases, with 11 bases separating them. Germline loops: CDR1 MNHNY, CDR2 SVGAGI (reference sequence). This CDR3 is 12 amino acids long. CDR3 sequence (DNA): TGTGCCAGCGAGGCGGGGGGTCAGCCCCAGCATTTT. It is translated as CASEAGGQPQHF.